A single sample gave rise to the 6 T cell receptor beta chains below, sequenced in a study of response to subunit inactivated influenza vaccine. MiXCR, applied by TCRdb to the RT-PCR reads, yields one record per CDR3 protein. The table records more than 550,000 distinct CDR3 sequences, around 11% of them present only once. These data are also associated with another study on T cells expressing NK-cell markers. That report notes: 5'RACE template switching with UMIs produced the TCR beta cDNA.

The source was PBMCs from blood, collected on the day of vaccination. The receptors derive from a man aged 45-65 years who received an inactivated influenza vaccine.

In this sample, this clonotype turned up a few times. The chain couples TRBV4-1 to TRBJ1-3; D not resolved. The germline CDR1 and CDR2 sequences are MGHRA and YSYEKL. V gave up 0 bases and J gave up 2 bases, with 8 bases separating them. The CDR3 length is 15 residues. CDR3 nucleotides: TGCGCCAGCAGCCAAGATGTCACAGCTGGAAACACCATATATTTT. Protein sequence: CASSQDVTAGNTIYF.

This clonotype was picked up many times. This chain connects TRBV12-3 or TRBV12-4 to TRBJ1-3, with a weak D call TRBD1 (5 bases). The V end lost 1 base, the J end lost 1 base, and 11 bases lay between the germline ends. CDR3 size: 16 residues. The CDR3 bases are TGTGCCAGCAGTTTAGTGGGGGGGTTATCTGGAAACACCATATATTTT. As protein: CASSLVGGLSGNTIYF.

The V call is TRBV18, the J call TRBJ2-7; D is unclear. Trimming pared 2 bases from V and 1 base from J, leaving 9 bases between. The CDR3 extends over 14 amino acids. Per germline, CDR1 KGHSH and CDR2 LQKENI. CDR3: CASSPDGSSYEQYF. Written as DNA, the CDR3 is TGTGCCAGCTCACCAGACGGATCTTCCTACGAGCAGTACTTC.

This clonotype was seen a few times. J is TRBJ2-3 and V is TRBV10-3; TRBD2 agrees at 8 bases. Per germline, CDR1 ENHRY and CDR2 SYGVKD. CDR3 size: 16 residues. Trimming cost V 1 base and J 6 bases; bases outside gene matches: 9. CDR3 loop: CAISEWLAGLPDTQYF. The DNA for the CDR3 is TGTGCCATCAGTGAGTGGCTAGCGGGCCTACCGGATACGCAGTATTTT.

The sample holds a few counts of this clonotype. The CDR3 nucleotides read TGTGCCAGCAGCCCGGGTCTTACTAATGAAAAACTGTTTTTT. This sequence encodes CASSPGLTNEKLFF. V is TRBV5-5 and J is TRBJ1-4; no definite D call. Germline-derived CDR1 and CDR2 are SGHKS and YYEKEE (reference sequence). V was clipped by 4 bases and J by 2 bases, with 9 bases between them. The CDR3 length is 14 residues.

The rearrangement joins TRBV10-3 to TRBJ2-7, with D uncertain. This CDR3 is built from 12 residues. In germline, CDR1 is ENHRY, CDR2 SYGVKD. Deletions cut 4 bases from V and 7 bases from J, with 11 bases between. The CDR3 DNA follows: TGTGCCATCAGTGGGTATGGAGAAGAGCAGTACTTC. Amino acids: CAISGYGEEQYF.